This T cell receptor (beta chain) derives from a study of shared clonotypes between healthy human individuals. Study overall: Two female and a few male donors aged 18 to 49 were enrolled. Three plates each covered CD4 naive and memory; CD8 naive two, CD8 memory one.

A remark on this clone: Its antigen is unidentified.

Study outcomes and limitations: Across subsets, estimated richness was generally greater for naive than for memory populations.

Method: immunoSEQ multiplex PCR; TCRdb's copy keeps in-frame clones and lacks some. The sample contains around 1.1 million clones, approximately 78% of which appear only once. The CDR3 is made up of 14 amino acids. V lost 0 bases and J lost 7, with 12 bases in between. CDR1 MNHEY and CDR2 SMNVEV come from the germline V gene (reference sequence). The sequence derives from a young man in good health. Some clones in this sample may be carry-over from other donors' samples. This chain uses TRBV27 with TRBJ1-2; weak D call: TRBD1 (5 bases). Source material: memory CD4+ T cells from PBMCs. As to subset: CD45RA-negative fraction. The CDR3 here is CASSLSWGVSGYTF. DNA for the CDR3: TGTGCCAGCAGTTTATCTTGGGGGGTATCTGGCTACACCTTC.